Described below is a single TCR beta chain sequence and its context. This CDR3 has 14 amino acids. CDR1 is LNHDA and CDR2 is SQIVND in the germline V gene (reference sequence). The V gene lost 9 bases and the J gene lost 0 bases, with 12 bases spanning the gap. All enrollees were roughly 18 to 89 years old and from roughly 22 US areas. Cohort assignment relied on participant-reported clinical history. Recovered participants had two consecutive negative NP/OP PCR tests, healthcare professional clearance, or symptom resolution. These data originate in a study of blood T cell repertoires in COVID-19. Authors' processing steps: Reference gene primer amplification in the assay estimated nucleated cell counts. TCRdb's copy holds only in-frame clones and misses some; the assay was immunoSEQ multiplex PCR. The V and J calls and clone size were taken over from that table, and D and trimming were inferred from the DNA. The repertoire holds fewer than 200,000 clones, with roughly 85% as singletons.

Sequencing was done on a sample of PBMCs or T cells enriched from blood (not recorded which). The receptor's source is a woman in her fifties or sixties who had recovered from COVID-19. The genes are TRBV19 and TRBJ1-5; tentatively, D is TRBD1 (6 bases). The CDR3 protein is CASYGQLSNQPQHF. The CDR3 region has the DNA TGTGCCAGCTACGGACAGCTTAGCAATCAGCCCCAGCATTTT.